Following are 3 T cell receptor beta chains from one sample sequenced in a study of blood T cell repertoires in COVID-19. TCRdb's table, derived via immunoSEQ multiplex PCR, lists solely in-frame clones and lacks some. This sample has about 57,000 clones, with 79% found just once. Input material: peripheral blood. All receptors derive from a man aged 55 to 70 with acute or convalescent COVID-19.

The CDR3 DNA reads as TGTGCCAGCAGCTTTAGAGATGAAGCTTTCTTT. It translates to CASSFRDEAFF. The chain couples TRBV7-8 to TRBJ1-1, with D unclear. The ends were cut back, 3 bases at V and 7 bases at J, with 6 bases in the middle. CDR3 size: 11 residues. Per the germline V gene, CDR1 is SGHVS and CDR2 is FQNEAQ.

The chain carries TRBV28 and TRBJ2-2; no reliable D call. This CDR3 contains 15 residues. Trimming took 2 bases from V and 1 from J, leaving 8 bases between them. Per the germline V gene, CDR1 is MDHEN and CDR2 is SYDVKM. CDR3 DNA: TGTGCCAGCAGTTTAACACCATGGAACACCGGGGAGCTGTTTTTT. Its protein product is CASSLTPWNTGELFF.

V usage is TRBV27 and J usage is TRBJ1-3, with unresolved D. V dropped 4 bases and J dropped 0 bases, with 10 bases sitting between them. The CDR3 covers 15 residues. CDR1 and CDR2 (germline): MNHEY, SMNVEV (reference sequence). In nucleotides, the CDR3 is TGTGCCAGCAGTTCTACTCCAACCTCTGGAAACACCATATATTTT. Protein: CASSSTPTSGNTIYF.